The present entry profiles one T cell receptor (beta chain) with its context. Its antigen remains unknown. Every one of the patients relapsed after autologous stem cell transplantation (brentuximab vedotin exposure was variable). TCRdb's table, derived via immunoSEQ multiplex PCR, lists solely in-frame clones and lacks some. The sample lists 20,000 to 25,000 clones; over 70% were seen once. This record belongs to a study of PD-1 blockade in classical Hodgkin lymphoma. General study results and limits: CD8+ TCR diversity did not rise significantly by C4D1, unlike CD4+.

Losses at the gene ends were 1 base for V and 5 bases for J; bases not matched to a gene: 1. The CDR3 covers 13 residues. Per germline, CDR1 SGHDT and CDR2 YYEEEE. The chain uses TRBV5-6 and TRBJ2-7; TRBD1 matches 9 bases. The TCR comes from a human donor with classical Hodgkin lymphoma. Sample: peripheral blood mononuclear cells (PBMCs), taken at baseline. The CDR3 reads CASSLTGGNEQYF. The CDR3 bases are TGTGCCAGCAGCTTGACAGGGGGCAACGAGCAGTACTTC.